Reported below is one T cell receptor (beta chain). What it binds is not known. The data stem from a study of OX40 agonist ivuxolimab in advanced cancers. Study-wide context: Aged roughly 23 to 90 with a mean of roughly 65 years, they were approximately 80% male.

Whole-study findings and limits: Several nonresponders also turned out to have low normalized T-cell clonal expansion. At 0.1 to 3.0 mg/kg and by week 6, CD4+ and CD8+ T cells in the blood had expanded clonally.

Using immunoSEQ multiplex PCR, the repertoire was profiled, and TCRdb retains in-frame clones only, with some absent. The sample shows about 40,000 clones, about 91% of them seen only once. The TCR comes from an adult with an advanced solid tumor such as melanoma, head and neck, liver or kidney cancer. The source material was CD4+ or CD8+ T cells sorted from blood, sampled in a trial of the OX40 agonist ivuxolimab.

In nucleotides, the CDR3 is TGTGCCAGCAGACAACATCGGACGCTTCGGGATCCCGGGAGGGGAGAGACCCAGTACTTC. This translates into CASRQHRTLRDPGRGETQYF. This sequence joins TRBV28 and TRBJ2-5, with 8 bases identical to TRBD2. Looked up from germline, CDR1 is MDHEN and CDR2 is SYDVKM. The CDR3 is 20 residues long. Unmatched junction bases numbered 25, after V lost 6 bases and J lost 4 bases. Filled out from reference TRBV28 and TRBJ2-5, the complete variable domain reads DVKVTQSSRYLVKRTGEKVFLECVQDMDHENMFWYRQDPGLGLRLIYFSYDVKMKEKGDIPEGYSVSREKKERFSLILESASTNQTSMYLCASRQHRTLRDPGRGETQYFGPGTRLLVL.